This T cell receptor (beta chain) is from a study of control samples from healthy donors and cancer patients. Repertoires were generated with immunoSEQ multiplex PCR, while TCRdb's copy carries only in-frame clones and drops some. Found here are tens of thousands of clones, 88% of them singletons; the top ten hold roughly 14%. The germline V gene has CDR1 LGHDT and CDR2 YNNKEL (reference sequence). V was clipped by 4 bases and J by 4 bases, with 7 bases between them. The CDR3 sequence is 12 residues long. This clone has a handful of counts. The TCR sequence derives from a woman aged 65 to 85 in good health. Material: blood. The J gene is TRBJ1-2, the V gene TRBV3-1 (or the pseudogene TRBV3-2); D is perhaps TRBD1 (6 bases). The CDR3 DNA follows: TGTGCCAGCAGCCTGGACAGCTATGGCTACACCTTC. The encoded protein is CASSLDSYGYTF.